This T cell receptor (beta chain) was recovered during a study of beta chain features in type 1 diabetes. This clone was observed a few times. Naive, central memory, regulatory and stem cell-like memory cells within the CD4+ compartment were sorted using CD45RO/CCR7/CD25/CD127/CD95/CD27. The sequenced template was cDNA made from the entire isolated RNA. Naive, central memory and regulatory T cell samples averaged around 3.5 million immunoSEQ reads each. The protocol was immunoSEQ multiplex PCR, while the TCRdb copy is restricted to in-frame clones and leaves out a portion. Of fewer than 550,000 clones listed, around 10% are singletons. CDR1 and CDR2 (germline): SGHRS, YFSETQ. This CDR3 region has 13 residues. Trimming removed 4 bases at V and 2 bases at J, with 8 bases between.

The chain links TRBV5-1 to TRBJ2-3; either TRBD1 or TRBD2 may fit D (5 bases each). The sequenced material came from naive CD4+ T cells from blood. The receptor comes from a woman younger than 30 in good health. CDR3 sequence reads: CASSQGDTDTQYF. In nucleotides, the CDR3 is TGCGCCAGCAGCCAGGGAGACACAGATACGCAGTATTTT. Combining the CDR3 with reference TRBV5-1 and TRBJ2-3 gives the whole variable domain KAGVTQTPRYLIKTRGQQVTLSCSPISGHRSVSWYQQTPGQGLQFLFEYFSETQRNKGNFPGRFSGRQFSNSRSEMNVSTLELGDSALYLCASSQGDTDTQYFGPGTRLTVL.